These T cell receptor beta chains were read from a single sample in a study of cytomegalovirus exposure and HLA in healthy donors. Clones were sequenced by immunoSEQ multiplex PCR, and TCRdb holds only the in-frame ones, with some missing. The top ten clones hold just under 5% of a sample with approximately 160,000 clones, roughly 75% of them seen once. The sample was PBMCs. The origin of the receptors is a male donor in good health and CMV-seronegative. CDR3s include the opening cysteine and the closing phenylalanine or tryptophan. D genes are given only for firm matches. Where a row states a size, it is once, few, many or the class of an expanded clone; other rows omit it.

V	J	D	size	CDR3	DNA
TRBV7-6	TRBJ2-2	.	.	CASSLGGRNTGELFF	TGTGCCAGCAGCTTAGGGGGCCGGAACACCGGGGAGCTGTTTTTT
TRBV28	TRBJ2-7	TRBD2	few	CASGLLAGGLYEQYF	TGTGCCAGTGGGTTACTAGCGGGAGGGTTGTACGAGCAGTACTTC
TRBV7-7	TRBJ2-2	.	few	CASSRSAGLEGTGELFF	TGTGCCAGCAGCCGCAGCGCGGGGCTCGAGGGCACCGGGGAGCTGTTTTTT
TRBV5-1	TRBJ2-2	.	.	CASSHRDNTGELFF	TGCGCCAGTAGTCACAGGGATAACACCGGGGAGCTGTTTTTT
TRBV18	TRBJ2-7	TRBD2	.	CASSPRSGSDEQYF	TGTGCCAGCTCACCACGAAGCGGGAGCGACGAGCAGTACTTC
TRBV27	TRBJ1-1	TRBD1	.	CASSFWKRRDRATEAFF	TGTGCCAGCAGTTTCTGGAAGAGAAGGGACAGAGCCACTGAAGCTTTCTTT
TRBV5-1	TRBJ1-5	TRBD1	few	CASRKGTDTYQPQHF	TGCGCCAGCAGGAAAGGGACAGACACGTATCAGCCCCAGCATTTT
TRBV7-2	TRBJ1-2	TRBD1	.	CASSLVPGGSRYGYTF	TGTGCCAGCAGCTTAGTTCCAGGGGGCTCAAGGTATGGCTACACCTTC
TRBV18	TRBJ2-5	.	.	CASSPGAQETQYF	TGTGCCAGCTCACCAGGGGCCCAAGAGACCCAGTACTTC
TRBV28	TRBJ2-5	.	few	CASSLGREETQYF	TGTGCCAGCAGTTTAGGCAGGGAAGAGACCCAGTACTTC
TRBV6-5	TRBJ2-3	.	.	CASSYQGPTDTQYF	TGTGCCAGCAGTTATCAGGGCCCCACAGATACGCAGTATTTT
TRBV6-5	TRBJ2-5	TRBD2	.	CASSPRGGWETQYF	TGTGCCAGCAGTCCCCGGGGGGGCTGGGAGACCCAGTACTTC
TRBV9	TRBJ1-2	.	.	CASSVGGRMNYGYTF	TGTGCCAGCAGCGTAGGGGGCAGGATGAACTATGGCTACACCTTC
TRBV18	TRBJ2-3	TRBD2	.	CASSPSLAGGTDTQYF	TGTGCCAGCTCACCCTCCCTAGCGGGAGGCACAGATACGCAGTATTTT
TRBV9	TRBJ1-2	.	.	CASSRGSSGYTF	TGTGCCAGCAGTAGGGGGTCAAGTGGCTACACCTTC
TRBV7-3	TRBJ2-2	TRBD2	.	CASSLRVAGHTGELFF	TGTGCCAGCAGCTTAAGGGTAGCGGGACACACCGGGGAGCTGTTTTTT
TRBV29-1	TRBJ1-1	.	.	CSVAGRANTEAFF	TGCAGCGTTGCAGGGAGGGCGAACACTGAAGCTTTCTTT
TRBV5-1	TRBJ2-1	TRBD1	once	CASSLFMRQGSNEQFF	TGCGCCAGCAGCTTATTCATGAGACAGGGCTCCAATGAGCAGTTCTTC
TRBV4-3	TRBJ2-1	TRBD1	.	CASSLQGMYNEQFF	TGCGCCAGCAGCCTACAGGGGATGTACAATGAGCAGTTCTTC
TRBV7-2	TRBJ2-7	TRBD2	.	CASSLAGGEAYEQYF	TGTGCCAGCAGCTTAGCGGGGGGGGAGGCCTACGAGCAGTACTTC
TRBV29-1	TRBJ2-5	.	few	CSVEREEETQYF	TGCAGCGTTGAGAGGGAAGAAGAGACCCAGTACTTC
TRBV27	TRBJ2-4	.	.	CASSSRGRYIQYF	TGTGCCAGCAGTTCCCGGGGAAGGTACATTCAGTACTTC